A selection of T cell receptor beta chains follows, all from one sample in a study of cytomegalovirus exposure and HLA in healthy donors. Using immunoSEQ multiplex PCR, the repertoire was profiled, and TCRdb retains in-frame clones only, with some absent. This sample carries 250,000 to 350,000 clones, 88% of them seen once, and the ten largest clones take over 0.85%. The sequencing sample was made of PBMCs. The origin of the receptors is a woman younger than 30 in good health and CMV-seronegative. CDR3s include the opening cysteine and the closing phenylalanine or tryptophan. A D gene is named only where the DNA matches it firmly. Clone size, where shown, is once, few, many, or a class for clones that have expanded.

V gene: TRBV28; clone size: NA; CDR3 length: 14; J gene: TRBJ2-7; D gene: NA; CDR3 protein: CASRLNRVPLEQYF; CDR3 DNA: TGTGCCAGCAGATTGAATCGGGTCCCCCTGGAGCAGTACTTC
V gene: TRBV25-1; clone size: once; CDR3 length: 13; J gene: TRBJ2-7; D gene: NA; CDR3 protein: CASSDEGSYEQYF; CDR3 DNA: TGTGCCAGCAGTGATGAGGGCTCCTACGAGCAGTACTTC
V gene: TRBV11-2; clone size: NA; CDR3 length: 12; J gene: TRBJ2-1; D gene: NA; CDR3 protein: CASSRTSNEQFF; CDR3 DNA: TGTGCCAGCAGCCGAACATCCAATGAGCAGTTCTTC
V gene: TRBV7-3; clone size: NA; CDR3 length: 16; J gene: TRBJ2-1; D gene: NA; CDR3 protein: CASSLISGGSYNEQFF; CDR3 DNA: TGTGCCAGCAGCTTAATATCGGGTGGGTCCTACAATGAGCAGTTCTTC
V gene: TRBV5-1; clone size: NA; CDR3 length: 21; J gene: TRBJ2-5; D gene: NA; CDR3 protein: CASSLGGLGQGRFPQRVTQYF; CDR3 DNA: TGCGCCAGCAGCTTGGGGGGCCTTGGCCAGGGGCGCTTCCCCCAACGGGTAACCCAGTACTTC
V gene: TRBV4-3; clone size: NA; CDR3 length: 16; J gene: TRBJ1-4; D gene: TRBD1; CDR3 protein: CASSHAGTGVHEKLFF; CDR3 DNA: TGCGCCAGCAGCCATGCCGGGACAGGGGTACATGAAAAACTGTTTTTT
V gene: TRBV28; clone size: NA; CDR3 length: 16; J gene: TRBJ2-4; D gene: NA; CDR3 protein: CASSLGGGFNRDIQYF; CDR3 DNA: TGTGCCAGCAGTTTAGGTGGCGGATTTAATCGTGACATTCAGTACTTC
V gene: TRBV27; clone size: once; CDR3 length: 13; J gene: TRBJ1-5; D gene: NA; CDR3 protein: CASSWGLNQPQHF; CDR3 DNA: TGTGCCAGCAGCTGGGGCCTGAATCAGCCCCAGCATTTT
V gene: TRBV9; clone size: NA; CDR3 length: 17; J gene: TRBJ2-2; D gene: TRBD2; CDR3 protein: CASSVGLAGLRSGELFF; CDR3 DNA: TGTGCCAGCAGCGTCGGACTAGCGGGACTCCGCTCCGGGGAGCTGTTTTTT
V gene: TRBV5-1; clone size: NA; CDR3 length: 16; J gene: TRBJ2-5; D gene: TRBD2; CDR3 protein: CASRESGRNNQETQYF; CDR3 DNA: TGCGCCAGCAGAGAAAGCGGGAGGAATAACCAAGAGACCCAGTACTTC
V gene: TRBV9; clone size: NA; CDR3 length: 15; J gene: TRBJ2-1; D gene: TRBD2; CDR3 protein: CASSPLAATYNEQFF; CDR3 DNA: TGTGCCAGCAGCCCACTAGCGGCAACCTACAATGAGCAGTTCTTC
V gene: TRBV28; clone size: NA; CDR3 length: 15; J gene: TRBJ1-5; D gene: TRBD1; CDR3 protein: CASSPLGGGNQPQHF; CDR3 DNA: TGTGCCAGCAGTCCACTAGGGGGCGGCAATCAGCCCCAGCATTTT
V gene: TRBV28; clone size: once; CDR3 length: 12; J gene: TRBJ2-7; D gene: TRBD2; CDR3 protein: CASSSRTSEQYF; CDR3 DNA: TGTGCCAGCAGTTCCAGGACTAGCGAGCAGTACTTC
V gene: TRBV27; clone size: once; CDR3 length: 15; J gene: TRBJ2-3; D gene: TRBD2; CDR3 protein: CASSQIRAGGNTQYF; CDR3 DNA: TGTGCCAGCAGCCAAATAAGAGCGGGAGGGAATACGCAGTATTTT
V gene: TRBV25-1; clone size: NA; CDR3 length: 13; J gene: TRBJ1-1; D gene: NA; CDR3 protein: CASSSTGNTEAFF; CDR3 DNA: TGTGCCAGCAGTTCGACTGGGAACACTGAAGCTTTCTTT
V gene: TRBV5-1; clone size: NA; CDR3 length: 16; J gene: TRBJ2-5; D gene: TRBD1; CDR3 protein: CASSLMGQGTAETQYF; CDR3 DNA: TGCGCCAGCAGCTTGATGGGACAGGGGACAGCAGAGACCCAGTACTTC
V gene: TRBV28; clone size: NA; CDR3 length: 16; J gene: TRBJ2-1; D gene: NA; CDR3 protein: CASISPHRVIHNEQFF; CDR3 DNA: TGTGCCAGCATCTCCCCACACAGGGTAATCCACAATGAGCAGTTCTTC
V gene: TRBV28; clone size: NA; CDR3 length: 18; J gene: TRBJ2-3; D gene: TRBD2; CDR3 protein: CASSPRETSGRKADTQYF; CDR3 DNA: TGTGCCAGCAGTCCAAGGGAGACTAGCGGGAGGAAGGCAGATACGCAGTATTTT
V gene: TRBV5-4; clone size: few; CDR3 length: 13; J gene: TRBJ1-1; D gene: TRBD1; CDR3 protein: CASSSGQGAEAFF; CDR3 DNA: TGTGCCAGCAGCTCCGGACAGGGGGCTGAAGCTTTCTTT
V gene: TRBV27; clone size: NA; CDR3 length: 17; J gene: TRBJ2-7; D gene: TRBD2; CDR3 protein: CASSPHWTSGSSYEQYF; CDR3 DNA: TGTGCCAGCAGTCCCCACTGGACTAGCGGGAGCTCCTACGAGCAGTACTTC
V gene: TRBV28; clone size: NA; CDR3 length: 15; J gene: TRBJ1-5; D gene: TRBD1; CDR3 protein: CASSPHTGEDQPQHF; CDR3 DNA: TGTGCCAGCAGTCCCCACACAGGGGAAGATCAGCCCCAGCATTTT
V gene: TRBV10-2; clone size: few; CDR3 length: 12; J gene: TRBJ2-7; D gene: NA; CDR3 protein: CASSPGYYEQYF; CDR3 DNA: TGCGCCAGCAGTCCAGGGTACTACGAGCAGTACTTC
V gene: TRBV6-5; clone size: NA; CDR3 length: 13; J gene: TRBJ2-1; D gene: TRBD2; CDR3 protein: CASGTLAGYEQFF; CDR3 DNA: TGTGCCAGCGGAACACTAGCGGGATATGAGCAGTTCTTC
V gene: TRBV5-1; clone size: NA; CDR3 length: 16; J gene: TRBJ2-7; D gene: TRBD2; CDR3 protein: CASSTTSGRAVAEQYF; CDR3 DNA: TGCGCCAGCAGCACGACTAGCGGGAGGGCCGTCGCCGAGCAGTACTTC
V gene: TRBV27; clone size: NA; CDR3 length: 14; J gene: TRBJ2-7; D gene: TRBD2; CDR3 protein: CASRGLATTYEQYF; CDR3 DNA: TGTGCCAGCAGGGGACTAGCGACCACCTACGAGCAGTACTTC
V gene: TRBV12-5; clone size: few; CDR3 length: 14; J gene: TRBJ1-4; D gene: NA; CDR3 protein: CASGLTGYNEKLFF; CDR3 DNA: TGTGCTAGTGGCCTGACAGGATATAATGAAAAACTGTTTTTT